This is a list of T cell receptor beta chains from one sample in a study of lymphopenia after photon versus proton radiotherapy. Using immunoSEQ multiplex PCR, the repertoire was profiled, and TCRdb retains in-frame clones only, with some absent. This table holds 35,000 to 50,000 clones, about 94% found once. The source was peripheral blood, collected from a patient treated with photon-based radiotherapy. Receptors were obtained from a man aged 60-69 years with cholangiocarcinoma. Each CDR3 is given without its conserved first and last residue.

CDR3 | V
ASSAGQQETQY | TRBV7-2
ASSPPSGSLNEQY | TRBV14
ASSISPSGANVLT | TRBV19
ASRSPGQGHGYT | TRBV28
ASSLFGEGGELF | TRBV27
ASSVEGAGVVDTQY | TRBV9
ASSPLGTYQETQY | TRBV7-3
ASSTTGGDNQPQH | TRBV5-1
ASSYSSSGRGQF | TRBV6-5
ASGSEGSKTYNSYNEQF | TRBV28
ASSSRDRVNIQY | TRBV28
ASSDSDRGYTEAF | TRBV25-1
ASSLGHNSPLH | TRBV7-3
SASENSPLH | TRBV20-1
ASSLAGTEETQY | TRBV5-1
ASSREQGRGYT | TRBV6-5
ASSPLWANTGELF | TRBV18
ASSQDLRGGPETQY | TRBV4-1
SVGDRGVFNEQF | TRBV29-1
ASSSTGLTSYEQY | TRBV19
ASSPPGGGAHEQF | TRBV18
ASSPGDGDLYEQY | TRBV18
ASSFNRQETQY | TRBV5-1
ASSLEGGTGELF | TRBV5-1
ASSLSSTGEGYT | TRBV11-2
ASSWTGGYEQY | TRBV5-1
ASSLIAGVNTGELF | TRBV7-7
ASSLTGGYEQY | TRBV27
ASSSGQGFYEQY | TRBV28
ASTPRVSRDPFSNEQF | TRBV28
ASSRGGGSWEAF | TRBV6-1
ASSIVRQNTEAF | TRBV19
ASSQVTGSYGYT | TRBV14
ASSSPDRPNEQF | TRBV7-7
ASSETGWEETQY | TRBV25-1
ASKSRVGAKNIQY | TRBV6-1
ASSIGFRETQY | TRBV19
ASSGPPGQGRHGYT | TRBV9
ASSRDRVSHEQY | TRBV28
ASSLGLAGGPYNEQF | TRBV7-2
ASSLAPGGSLDEQY | TRBV5-4
ASSEWTGETEAF | TRBV6-1
ASRGATAGELF | TRBV7-7
ASSEVGPHSQPQH | TRBV6-1
ASSRASGGASSYNEQF | TRBV18
ASSFNGQGAGGANVLT | TRBV27
ASSRQDATNEKLF | TRBV7-9
ASSWGGQGNSPLH | TRBV27
ASSTSGHSYNEQF | TRBV19
ASSFGATNEKLF | TRBV28
ASSPSGQTNYGYT | TRBV18
ASSLVRGQPQH | TRBV11-2
ASSILAPGGEQY | TRBV19
AAASPAGVSDTQY | TRBV7-8
AIGTGENTGELF | TRBV10-3